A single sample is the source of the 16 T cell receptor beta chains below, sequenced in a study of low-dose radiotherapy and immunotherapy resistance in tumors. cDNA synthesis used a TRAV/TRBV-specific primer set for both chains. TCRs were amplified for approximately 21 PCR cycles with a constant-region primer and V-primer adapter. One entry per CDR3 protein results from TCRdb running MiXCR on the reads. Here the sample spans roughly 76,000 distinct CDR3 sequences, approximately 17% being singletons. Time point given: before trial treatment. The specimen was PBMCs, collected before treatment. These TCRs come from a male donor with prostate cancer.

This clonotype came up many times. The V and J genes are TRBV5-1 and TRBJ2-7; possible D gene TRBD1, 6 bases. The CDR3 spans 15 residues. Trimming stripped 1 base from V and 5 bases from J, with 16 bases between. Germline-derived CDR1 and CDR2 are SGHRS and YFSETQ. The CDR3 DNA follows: TGCGCCAGCAGCTTGCAGGACCGGGCAGGGGACGAGCAGTACTTC. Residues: CASSLQDRAGDEQYF.

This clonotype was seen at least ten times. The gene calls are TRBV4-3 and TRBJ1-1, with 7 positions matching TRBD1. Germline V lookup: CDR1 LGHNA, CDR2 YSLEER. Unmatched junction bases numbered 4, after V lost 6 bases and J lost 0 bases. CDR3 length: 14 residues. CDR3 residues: CASSMDRLNTEAFF. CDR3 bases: TGCGCCAGCAGTATGGACAGGCTGAACACTGAAGCTTTCTTT.

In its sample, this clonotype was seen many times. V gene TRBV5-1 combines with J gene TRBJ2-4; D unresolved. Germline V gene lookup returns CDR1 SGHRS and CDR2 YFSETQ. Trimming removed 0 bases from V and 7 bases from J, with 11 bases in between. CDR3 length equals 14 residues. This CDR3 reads CASSLGTDVNIQYF. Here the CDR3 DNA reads TGCGCCAGCAGCTTGGGGACCGATGTTAACATTCAGTACTTC. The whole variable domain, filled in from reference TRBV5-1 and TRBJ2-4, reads KAGVTQTPRYLIKTRGQQVTLSCSPISGHRSVSWYQQTPGQGLQFLFEYFSETQRNKGNFPGRFSGRQFSNSRSEMNVSTLELGDSALYLCASSLGTDVNIQYFGAGTRLSVL.

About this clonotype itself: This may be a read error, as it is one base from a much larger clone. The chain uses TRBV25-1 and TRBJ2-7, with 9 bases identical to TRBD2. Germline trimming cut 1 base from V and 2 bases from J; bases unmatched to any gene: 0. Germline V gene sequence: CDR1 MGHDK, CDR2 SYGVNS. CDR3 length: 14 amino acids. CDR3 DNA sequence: TGTGCCAGCAGTGAATTAGCGGGAGCCTACGAGCAGTACGTC. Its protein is CASSELAGAYEQYV.

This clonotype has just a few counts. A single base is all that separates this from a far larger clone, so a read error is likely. The CDR3 DNA sequence: TGCGCCAGCAGCCAAGGAGGGCCCTACGAGCAGTTCTTC. It specifies CASSQGGPYEQFF. The chain recombines TRBV4-3 with TRBJ2-1; possible D gene TRBD2, 5 bases. Trimming left V 1 base short and J 10 bases short, with 11 bases between. CDR1 LGHNA and CDR2 YSLEER come from the germline V gene. This CDR3 region has 13 residues.

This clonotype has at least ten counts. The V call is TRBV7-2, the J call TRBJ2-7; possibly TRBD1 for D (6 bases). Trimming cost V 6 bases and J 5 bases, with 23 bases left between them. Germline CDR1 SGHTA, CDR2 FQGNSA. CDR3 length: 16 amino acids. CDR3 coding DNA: TGTGCCAGCAGATTCAACAGGGCTCCGTGGTCGAACGAGCAGTACTTC. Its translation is CASRFNRAPWSNEQYF.

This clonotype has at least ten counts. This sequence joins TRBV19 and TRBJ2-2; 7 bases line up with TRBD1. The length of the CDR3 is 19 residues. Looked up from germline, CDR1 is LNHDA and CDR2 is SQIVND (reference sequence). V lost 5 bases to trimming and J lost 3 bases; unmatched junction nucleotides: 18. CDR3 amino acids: CASSPMGRGLGRDTGELFF. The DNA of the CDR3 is TGTGCCAGTAGTCCAATGGGCAGGGGGTTGGGCCGGGACACCGGGGAGCTGTTTTTT. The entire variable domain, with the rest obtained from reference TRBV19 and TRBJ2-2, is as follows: DGGITQSPKYLFRKEGQNVTLSCEQNLNHDAMYWYRQDPGQGLRLIYYSQIVNDFQKGDIAEGYSVSREKKESFPLTVTSAQKNPTAFYLCASSPMGRGLGRDTGELFFGEGSRLTVL.

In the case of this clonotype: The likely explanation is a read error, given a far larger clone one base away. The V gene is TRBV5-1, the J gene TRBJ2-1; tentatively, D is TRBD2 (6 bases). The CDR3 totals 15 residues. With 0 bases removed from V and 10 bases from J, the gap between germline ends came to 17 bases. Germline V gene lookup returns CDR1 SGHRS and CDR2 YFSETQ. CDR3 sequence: CASSLESSETYEQFF. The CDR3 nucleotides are TGCGCCAGCAGCTTGGAGTCTAGCGAAACCTACGAGCAGTTCTTC. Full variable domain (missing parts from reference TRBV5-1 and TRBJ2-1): KAGVTQTPRYLIKTRGQQVTLSCSPISGHRSVSWYQQTPGQGLQFLFEYFSETQRNKGNFPGRFSGRQFSNSRSEMNVSTLELGDSALYLCASSLESSETYEQFFGPGTRLTVL.

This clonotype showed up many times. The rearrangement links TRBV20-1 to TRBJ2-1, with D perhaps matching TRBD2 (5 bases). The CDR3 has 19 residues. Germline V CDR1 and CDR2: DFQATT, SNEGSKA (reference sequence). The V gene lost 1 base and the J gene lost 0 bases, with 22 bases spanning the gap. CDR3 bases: TGCAGTGCTAGAGGTCGAGTCGAGAGGGCTAAGAGCTCCTACAATGAGCAGTTCTTC. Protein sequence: CSARGRVERAKSSYNEQFF.

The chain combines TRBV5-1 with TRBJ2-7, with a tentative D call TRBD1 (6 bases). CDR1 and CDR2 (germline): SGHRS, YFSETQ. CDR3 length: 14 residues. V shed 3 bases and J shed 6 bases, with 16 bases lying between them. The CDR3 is CASSSAGQSPEQYF. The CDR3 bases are TGCGCCAGCAGCTCCGCCGGACAGTCCCCCGAGCAGTACTTC. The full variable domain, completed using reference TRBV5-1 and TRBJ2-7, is KAGVTQTPRYLIKTRGQQVTLSCSPISGHRSVSWYQQTPGQGLQFLFEYFSETQRNKGNFPGRFSGRQFSNSRSEMNVSTLELGDSALYLCASSSAGQSPEQYFGPGTRLTVT.

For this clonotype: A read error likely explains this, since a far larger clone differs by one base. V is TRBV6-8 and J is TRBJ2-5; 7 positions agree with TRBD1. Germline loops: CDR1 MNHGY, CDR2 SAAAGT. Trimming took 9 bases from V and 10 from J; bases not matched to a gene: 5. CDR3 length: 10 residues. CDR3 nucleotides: TGTGCCAGTAACCGACAGGGCCAGTACTTC. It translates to CASNRQGQYF.

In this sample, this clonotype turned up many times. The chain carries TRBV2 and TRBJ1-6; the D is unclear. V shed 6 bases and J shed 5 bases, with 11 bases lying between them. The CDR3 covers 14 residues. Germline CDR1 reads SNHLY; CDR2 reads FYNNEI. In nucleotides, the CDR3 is TGTGCCAGCAGGGTGACACAGAATAATTCACCCCTCCACTTT. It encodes CASRVTQNNSPLHF. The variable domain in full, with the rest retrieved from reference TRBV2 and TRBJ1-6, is EPEVTQTPSHQVTQMGQEVILRCVPISNHLYFYWYRQILGQKVEFLVSFYNNEISEKSEIFDDQFSVERPDGSNFTLKIRSTKLEDSAMYFCASRVTQNNSPLHFGNGTRLTVT.

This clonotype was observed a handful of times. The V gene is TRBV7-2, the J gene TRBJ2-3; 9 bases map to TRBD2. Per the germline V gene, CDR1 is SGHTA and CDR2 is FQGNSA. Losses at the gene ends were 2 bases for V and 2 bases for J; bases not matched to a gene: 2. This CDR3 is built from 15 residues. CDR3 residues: CASSLSSGITDTQYF. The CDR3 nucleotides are TGTGCCAGCAGCTTATCTAGCGGGATCACAGATACGCAGTATTTT.

The CDR3 DNA is TGCAGTGCTACCCCAGCGACTAGCGGGAGGGCCGTATACAATGAGCAGTTCTTC. The encoded protein is CSATPATSGRAVYNEQFF. The chain has TRBV20-1 and TRBJ2-1; 14 bases agree with TRBD2. CDR3 length: 18 residues. CDR1 and CDR2 (germline): DFQATT, SNEGSKA (reference sequence). The V segment lost 4 bases and the J segment 4 bases; nucleotides outside the gene matches: 12.

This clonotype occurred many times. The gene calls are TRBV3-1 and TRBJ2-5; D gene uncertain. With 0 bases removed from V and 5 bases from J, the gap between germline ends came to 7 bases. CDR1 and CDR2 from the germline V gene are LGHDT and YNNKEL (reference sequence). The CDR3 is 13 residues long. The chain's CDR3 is CASSQDLLETQYF. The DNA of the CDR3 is TGTGCCAGCAGCCAAGATCTCTTGGAGACCCAGTACTTC.

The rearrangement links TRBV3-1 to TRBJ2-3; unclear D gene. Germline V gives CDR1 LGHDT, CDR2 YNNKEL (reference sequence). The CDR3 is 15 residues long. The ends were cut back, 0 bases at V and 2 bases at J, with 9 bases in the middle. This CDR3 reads CASSQDSKITDTQYF. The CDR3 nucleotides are TGTGCCAGCAGCCAAGATTCAAAGATCACAGATACGCAGTATTTT.